This T cell receptor beta chain was captured in a study of technical replicates of blood from a few donors. Method: immunoSEQ multiplex PCR; TCRdb's copy keeps in-frame clones and lacks some. Of 75,000 to 90,000 clones in the sample, approximately 95% were seen once. Sample: T cells isolated from PBMCs. The TCR sequence derives from a human donor in good health.

The CDR3 protein is CASSLPSGAPSYNEQFF. The CDR3 DNA sequence: TGTGCCAGCAGTTTACCGTCTGGAGCACCTTCTTACAATGAGCAGTTCTTC. V usage is TRBV27 and J usage is TRBJ2-1; D gene uncertain. The CDR3 has 17 residues. Germline V lookup: CDR1 MNHEY, CDR2 SMNVEV (reference sequence). The V gene lost 2 bases and the J gene lost 4 bases, with 18 bases spanning the gap.